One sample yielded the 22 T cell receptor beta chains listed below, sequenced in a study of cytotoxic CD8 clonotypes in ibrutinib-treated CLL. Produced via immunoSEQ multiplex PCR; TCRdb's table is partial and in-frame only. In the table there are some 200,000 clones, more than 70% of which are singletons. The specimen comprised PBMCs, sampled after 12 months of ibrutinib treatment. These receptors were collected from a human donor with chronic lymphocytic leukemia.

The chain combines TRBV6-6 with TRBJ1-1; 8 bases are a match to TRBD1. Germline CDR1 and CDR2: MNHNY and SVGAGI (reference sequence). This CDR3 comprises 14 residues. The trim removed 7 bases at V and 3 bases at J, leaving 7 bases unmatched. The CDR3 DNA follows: TGTGCCAGCACCCTACAGGGGGTTGACACTGAAGCTTTCTTT. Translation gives CASTLQGVDTEAFF.

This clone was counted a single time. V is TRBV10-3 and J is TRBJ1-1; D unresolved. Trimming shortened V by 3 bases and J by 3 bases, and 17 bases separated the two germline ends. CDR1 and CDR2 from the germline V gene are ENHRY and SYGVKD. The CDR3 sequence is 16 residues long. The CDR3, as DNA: TGTGCCATCAGTGATGTAATTGGGCTCGTGTACACTGAAGCTTTCTTT. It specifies CAISDVIGLVYTEAFF.

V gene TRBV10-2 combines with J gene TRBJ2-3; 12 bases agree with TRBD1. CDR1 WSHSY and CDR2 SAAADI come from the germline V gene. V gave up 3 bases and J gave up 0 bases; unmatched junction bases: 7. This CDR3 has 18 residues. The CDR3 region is CASSDRGQGAPSTDTQYF. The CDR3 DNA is TGCGCCAGCAGTGATAGGGGACAGGGGGCCCCTAGCACAGATACGCAGTATTTT.

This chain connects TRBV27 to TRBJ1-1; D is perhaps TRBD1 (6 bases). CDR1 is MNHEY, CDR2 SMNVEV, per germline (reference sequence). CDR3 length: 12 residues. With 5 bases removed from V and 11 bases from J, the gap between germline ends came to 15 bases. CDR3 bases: TGTGCCAGCAGTGCCGGGGCCCAGGGGGCTTTCTTT. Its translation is CASSAGAQGAFF.

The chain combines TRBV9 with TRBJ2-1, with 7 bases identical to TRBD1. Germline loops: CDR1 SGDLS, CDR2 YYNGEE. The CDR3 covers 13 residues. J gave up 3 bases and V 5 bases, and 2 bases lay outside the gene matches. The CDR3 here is CASSGQDYNEQFF. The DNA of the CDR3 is TGTGCCAGCAGTGGACAGGACTACAATGAGCAGTTCTTC.

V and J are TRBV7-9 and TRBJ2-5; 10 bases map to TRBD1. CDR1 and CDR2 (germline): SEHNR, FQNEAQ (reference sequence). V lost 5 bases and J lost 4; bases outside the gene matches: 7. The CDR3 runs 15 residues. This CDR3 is CASSKPGQGRETQYF. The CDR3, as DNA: TGTGCCAGCAGCAAACCGGGACAGGGGAGAGAGACCCAGTACTTC.

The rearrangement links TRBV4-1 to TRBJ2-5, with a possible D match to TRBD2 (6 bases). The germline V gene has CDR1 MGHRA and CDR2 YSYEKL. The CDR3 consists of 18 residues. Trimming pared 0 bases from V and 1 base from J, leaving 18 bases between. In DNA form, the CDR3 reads TGCGCCAGCAGCCAAGATCCTACCGGGGGATATATCCAAGAGACCCAGTACTTC. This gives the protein CASSQDPTGGYIQETQYF.

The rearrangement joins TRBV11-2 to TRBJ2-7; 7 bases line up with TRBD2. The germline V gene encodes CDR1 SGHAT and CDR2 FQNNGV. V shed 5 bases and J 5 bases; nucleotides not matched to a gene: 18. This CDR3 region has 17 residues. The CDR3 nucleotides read TGTGCCAGCAGCATCTTAACGGGGGGAACCCCGGGAGACGAGCAGTACTTC. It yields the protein CASSILTGGTPGDEQYF.

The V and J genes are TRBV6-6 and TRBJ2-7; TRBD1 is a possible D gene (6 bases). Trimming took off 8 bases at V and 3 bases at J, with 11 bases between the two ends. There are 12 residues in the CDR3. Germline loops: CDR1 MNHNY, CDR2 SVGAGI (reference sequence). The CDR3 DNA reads TGTGCCAGCTCTTCAGGGGACTACGAGCAGTACTTC. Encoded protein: CASSSGDYEQYF.

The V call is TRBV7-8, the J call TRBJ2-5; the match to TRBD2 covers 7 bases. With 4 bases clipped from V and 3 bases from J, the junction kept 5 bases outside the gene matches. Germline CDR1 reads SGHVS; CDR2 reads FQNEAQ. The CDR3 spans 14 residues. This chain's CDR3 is CASSYPAGEETQYF. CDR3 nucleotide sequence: TGTGCCAGCAGCTACCCCGCGGGGGAAGAGACCCAGTACTTC.

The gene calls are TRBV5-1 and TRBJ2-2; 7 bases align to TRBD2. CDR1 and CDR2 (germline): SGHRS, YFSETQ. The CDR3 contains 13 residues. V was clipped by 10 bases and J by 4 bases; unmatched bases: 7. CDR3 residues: CAGRGGTTGELFF. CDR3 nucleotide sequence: TGCGCCGGGAGGGGAGGTACCACCGGGGAGCTGTTTTTT.

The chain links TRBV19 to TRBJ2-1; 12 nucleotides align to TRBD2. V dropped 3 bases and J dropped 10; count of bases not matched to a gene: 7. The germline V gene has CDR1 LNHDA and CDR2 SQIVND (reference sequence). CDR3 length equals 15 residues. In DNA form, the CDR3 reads TGTGCCAGTAGTATGATGACTAGCGGGAGAGTAGAGCAGTTCTTC. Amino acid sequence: CASSMMTSGRVEQFF.

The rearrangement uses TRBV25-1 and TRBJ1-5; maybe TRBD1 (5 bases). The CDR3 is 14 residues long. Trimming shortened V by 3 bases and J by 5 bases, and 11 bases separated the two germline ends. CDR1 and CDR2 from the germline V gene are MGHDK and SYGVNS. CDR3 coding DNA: TGTGCCAGCAGTGAGATGACAGCGGATCAGCCCCAGCATTTT. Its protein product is CASSEMTADQPQHF. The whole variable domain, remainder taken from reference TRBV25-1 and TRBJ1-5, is EADIYQTPRYLVIGTGKKITLECSQTMGHDKMYWYQQDPGMELHLIHYSYGVNSTEKGDLSSESTVSRIRTEHFPLTLESARPSHTSQYLCASSEMTADQPQHFGDGTRLSIL.

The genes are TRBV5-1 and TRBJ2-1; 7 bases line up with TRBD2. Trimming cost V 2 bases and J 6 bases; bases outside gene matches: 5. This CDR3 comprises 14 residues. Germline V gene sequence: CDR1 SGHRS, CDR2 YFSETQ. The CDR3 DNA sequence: TGCGCCAGCAGCTTAGGACTAGAATCCAATGAGCAGTTCTTC. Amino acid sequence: CASSLGLESNEQFF.

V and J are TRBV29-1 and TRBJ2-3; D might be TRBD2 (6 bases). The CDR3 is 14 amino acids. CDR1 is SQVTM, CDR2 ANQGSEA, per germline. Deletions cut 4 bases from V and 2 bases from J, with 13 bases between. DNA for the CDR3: TGCAGCGTTGGGGGACTCGAGAACACAGATACGCAGTATTTT. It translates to CSVGGLENTDTQYF.

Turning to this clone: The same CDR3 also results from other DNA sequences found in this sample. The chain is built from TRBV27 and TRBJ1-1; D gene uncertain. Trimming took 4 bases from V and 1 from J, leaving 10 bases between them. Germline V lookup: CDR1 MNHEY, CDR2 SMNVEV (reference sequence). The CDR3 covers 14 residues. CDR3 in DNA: TGTGCCAGCAGTTGGGGAGGACCGAACACTGAAGCTTTCTTT. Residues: CASSWGGPNTEAFF.

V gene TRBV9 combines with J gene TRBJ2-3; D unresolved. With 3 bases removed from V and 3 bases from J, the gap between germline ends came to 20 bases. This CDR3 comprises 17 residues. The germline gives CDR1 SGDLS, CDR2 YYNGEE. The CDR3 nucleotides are TGTGCCAGCAGCGAGTCCCCCCAGACTTATGGAACAGATACGCAGTATTTT. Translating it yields CASSESPQTYGTDTQYF.

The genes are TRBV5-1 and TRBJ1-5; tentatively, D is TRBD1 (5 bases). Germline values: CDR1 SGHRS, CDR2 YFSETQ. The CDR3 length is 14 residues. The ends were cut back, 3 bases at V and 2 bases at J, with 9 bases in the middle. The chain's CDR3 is CASSWGGGNQPQHF. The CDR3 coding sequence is TGCGCCAGCAGCTGGGGGGGAGGCAATCAGCCCCAGCATTTT.

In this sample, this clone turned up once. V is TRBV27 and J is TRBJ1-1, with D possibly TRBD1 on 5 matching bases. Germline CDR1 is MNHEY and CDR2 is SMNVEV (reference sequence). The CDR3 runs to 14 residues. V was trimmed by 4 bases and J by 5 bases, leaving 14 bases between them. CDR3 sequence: CASSSGLGDTEAFF. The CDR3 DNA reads TGTGCCAGCAGTTCGGGACTGGGGGATACTGAAGCTTTCTTT.

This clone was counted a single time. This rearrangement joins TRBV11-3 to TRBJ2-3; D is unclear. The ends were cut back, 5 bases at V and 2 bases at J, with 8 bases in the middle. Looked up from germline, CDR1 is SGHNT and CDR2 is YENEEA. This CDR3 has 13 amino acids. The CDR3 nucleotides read TGTGCCAGCAGCCCCTCCCCCACAGATACGCAGTATTTT. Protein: CASSPSPTDTQYF. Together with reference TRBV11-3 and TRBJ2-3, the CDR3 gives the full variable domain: EAGVVQSPRYKIIEKKQPVAFWCNPISGHNTLYWYLQNLGQGPELLIRYENEEAVDDSQLPKDRFSAERLKGVDSTLKIQPAELGDSAVYLCASSPSPTDTQYFGPGTRLTVL.

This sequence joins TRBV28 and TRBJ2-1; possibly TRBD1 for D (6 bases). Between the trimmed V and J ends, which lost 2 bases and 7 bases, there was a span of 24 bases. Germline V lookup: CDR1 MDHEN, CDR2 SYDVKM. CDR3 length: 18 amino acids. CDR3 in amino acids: CASSLDVRTRSQGNEQFF. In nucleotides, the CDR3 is TGTGCCAGCAGTTTAGATGTTAGGACCAGGTCTCAGGGGAATGAGCAGTTCTTC.

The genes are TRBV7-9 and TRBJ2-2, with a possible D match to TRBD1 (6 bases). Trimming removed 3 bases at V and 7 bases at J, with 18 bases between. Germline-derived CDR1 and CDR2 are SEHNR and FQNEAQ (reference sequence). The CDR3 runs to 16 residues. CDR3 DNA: TGTGCCAGCAGCTTCGGACAGCGTTATTCTGGCGGGGAGCTGTTTTTT. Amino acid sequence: CASSFGQRYSGGELFF.